This TCR beta chain was identified during a study of blood T cell repertoires in COVID-19. Background on the study: Some COVID-19 samples were acute and others convalescent; all came from the United States, Italy and Spain. T cells, B-cell-depleted T cells, or PBMCs provided the cDNA or gDNA that served as material.

This CDR3 is 15 amino acids long. The germline gives CDR1 SGHTA, CDR2 FQGNSA. The V end was cut by 4 bases, the J end by 5 bases, with 12 bases between. TCRdb's copy holds only in-frame clones and misses some; the assay was immunoSEQ multiplex PCR. The repertoire consists of about 120,000 clones, with 82% occurring once and the leading ten covering about 12%. The sequence derives from a human donor in a cohort sampled during active COVID-19. The sample was peripheral blood. The chain combines TRBV7-2 with TRBJ1-6; D may be TRBD1 (6 bases). The CDR3: CASSWGTGNNSPLHF. The CDR3, as DNA: TGTGCCAGCAGCTGGGGAACAGGGAATAATTCACCCCTCCACTTT. Complete variable domain (other parts from reference TRBV7-2 and TRBJ1-6): GAGVSQSPSNKVTEKGKDVELRCDPISGHTALYWYRQSLGQGLEFLIYFQGNSAPDKSGLPSDRFSAERTGGSVSTLTIQRTQQEDSAVYLCASSWGTGNNSPLHFGNGTRLTVT.